The T cell receptor (beta chain) described here comes from a study of cytomegalovirus exposure and HLA in healthy donors. Points from the study as a whole: As a later analysis showed, several of the most significant clusters appeared to be linked to common viral pathogens. Productive status was seen about 87% or about 30% of the time for most TCR beta V segments in an earlier analysis. In a later analysis, V- and J-gene trimming of beta chains associated with a DCLRE1C missense variant, replicated independently.

On this clone: What it binds is unknown.

V was clipped by 4 bases and J by 3 bases; unmatched bases: 2. Germline assignment: CDR1 SGHDT and CDR2 YYEEEE. This CDR3 is built from 14 residues. Use of 60 Vbeta and 13 Jbeta primers characterized the PCR. The repertoire was sequenced with immunoSEQ multiplex PCR; TCRdb's copy has only in-frame clones and lacks some. The sample's table shows 150,000 to 200,000 clones. This receptor was identified in an older woman in good health and CMV-seronegative. The V gene is TRBV5-6, the J gene TRBJ2-3, with 10 bases matching TRBD1. Sequencing was carried out using PBMCs. In nucleotides, the CDR3 is TGTGCCAGCAGCGGGACAGGGGAGACAGATACGCAGTATTTT. Protein: CASSGTGETDTQYF.